Listed below are T cell receptor beta chains from one sample, sequenced in a study of T-cell reconstitution after alpha-beta-depleted transplantation in children. MiXCR, applied by TCRdb to the PCR reads, yields one record per CDR3 protein. The sample has about 240,000 distinct CDR3 sequences; around 25% are singletons. The sample consisted of PBMCs, taken before TCRalphabeta/CD19-depleted stem cell transplant. Receptors originate from a girl aged 2-10 years with Fanconi anemia, due to receive a stem cell transplant. Both conserved end residues are part of each CDR3. D genes are given only for firm matches. Not all rows give a size; the values are once, few, many and, for expanded clones, a class.

abundance: many
j_gene: TRBJ2-3
v_gene: TRBV11-2
len: 16
d_gene: -
CDR3nt: TGTGCCAGCAGCTTCCGGGGGAGACAACGCACAGATACGCAGTATTTT
CDR3aa: CASSFRGRQRTDTQYF

abundance: few
j_gene: TRBJ2-3
v_gene: TRBV15
len: 17
d_gene: -
CDR3nt: TGTGCCACCAGCGGTCAAACAAGGAGTATTCGCACAGATACGCAGTATTTT
CDR3aa: CATSGQTRSIRTDTQYF

abundance: many
j_gene: TRBJ2-1
v_gene: TRBV20-1
len: 14
d_gene: -
CDR3nt: TGCAGTGCTAGGAACCCTAGCGAATCCCATGAGCAGTTCTTC
CDR3aa: CSARNPSESHEQFF

abundance: -
j_gene: TRBJ2-1
v_gene: TRBV2
len: 15
d_gene: -
CDR3nt: TGTGCCAGCAGTGAGTTAGCTTTTTCCTACAATGAGCAGTTCTTC
CDR3aa: CASSELAFSYNEQFF

abundance: many
j_gene: TRBJ1-1
v_gene: TRBV20-1
len: 15
d_gene: TRBD1
CDR3nt: TGCAGTGCTTTTACAGGGGGCGCGCGGAACACTGAAGCTTTCTTT
CDR3aa: CSAFTGGARNTEAFF

abundance: many
j_gene: TRBJ2-3
v_gene: TRBV7-2
len: 13
d_gene: TRBD2
CDR3nt: TGTGCCAGCAGCCTCGGACTAGCAGATACGCAGTATTTT
CDR3aa: CASSLGLADTQYF

abundance: few
j_gene: TRBJ2-3
v_gene: TRBV12-3/TRBV12-4
len: 15
d_gene: TRBD1
CDR3nt: TGTGCCAGCAGTTTAGCGGGACAGAAGACAGATACGCAGTATTTT
CDR3aa: CASSLAGQKTDTQYF

abundance: -
j_gene: TRBJ2-1
v_gene: TRBV29-1
len: 13
d_gene: TRBD2
CDR3nt: TGCAGCGTTGTCGCGGGAGGGTATGATGAGCAGTTCTTC
CDR3aa: CSVVAGGYDEQFF

abundance: -
j_gene: TRBJ1-5
v_gene: TRBV10-3
len: 16
d_gene: -
CDR3nt: TGTGCCGTGCAAGCCGGGGGCGCGGATAGCAATCAGCCCCAGCATTTT
CDR3aa: CAVQAGGADSNQPQHF

abundance: few
j_gene: TRBJ2-1
v_gene: TRBV20-1
len: 14
d_gene: -
CDR3nt: TGCAGTGCTAGTTCTGGCCCTGGGTACAATGAGCAGTTCTTC
CDR3aa: CSASSGPGYNEQFF